The 5 T cell receptor beta chains given below trace back to one sample, sequenced in a study of T cell clones after liver transplantation. TCRdb's table, derived via immunoSEQ multiplex PCR, lists solely in-frame clones and lacks some. The table lists about 20,000 clones, 80% to 95% of them singletons. The sequencing used CD8+ T cells from blood, collected about 26 months after liver transplant. The receptors shown here come from a human patient who received a liver transplant. Some of the T cells might come from the graft donor.

V and J are TRBV27 and TRBJ2-3, with no clear D. The germline V gene has CDR1 MNHEY and CDR2 SMNVEV (reference sequence). Trimming took off 5 bases at V and 6 bases at J, with 9 bases between the two ends. The CDR3 runs 12 residues. Here the CDR3 DNA reads TGTGCCAGCAGTCGCCCGGGCGATACGCAGTATTTT. It translates to CASSRPGDTQYF.

The gene calls are TRBV27 and TRBJ2-2, with D possibly called TRBD1 or TRBD2 (5 bases each). The CDR3 is 15 amino acids. Germline CDR1 MNHEY, CDR2 SMNVEV (reference sequence). Trimming took off 6 bases at V and 0 bases at J, with 11 bases between the two ends. In nucleotides, the CDR3 is TGTGCCAGCAGACGTAGGGACGCGAACACCGGGGAGCTGTTTTTT. Translated: CASRRRDANTGELFF.

The genes are TRBV11-2 and TRBJ2-1; TRBD1 aligns across 9 bases. V shed 0 bases, J shed 0 bases, and the junction held 6 bases outside the gene matches. The CDR3 runs 18 residues. Germline CDR1 is SGHAT and CDR2 is FQNNGV. The CDR3 DNA sequence: TGTGCCAGCAGCTTAGATTCTGGACAGGGGATCTCCTACAATGAGCAGTTCTTC. Its protein product is CASSLDSGQGISYNEQFF.

The chain links TRBV5-6 to TRBJ2-1; 8 bases map to TRBD1. CDR3 length equals 12 residues. V trimming: 4 bases; J trimming: 10 bases; junction bases outside the gene matches: 4. Germline-derived CDR1 and CDR2 are SGHDT and YYEEEE. As DNA, the CDR3 is TGTGCCAGCAGCATCGGACAGGGCGAGCAGTTCTTC. Its protein is CASSIGQGEQFF.

V gene TRBV13 combines with J gene TRBJ2-5; 7 bases match TRBD1. The CDR3 loop spans 14 amino acids. V trimming: 4 bases; J trimming: 2 bases; junction bases outside the gene matches: 4. Germline CDR1 and CDR2: PRHDT and FYEKMQ (reference sequence). The chain's CDR3 is CASSSRDRQETQYF. The CDR3 DNA is TGTGCCAGCAGCTCCAGGGACAGACAAGAGACCCAGTACTTC.